A selection of T cell receptor beta chains follows, all from one sample in a study of blood T cell repertoires in COVID-19. Clones were sequenced by immunoSEQ multiplex PCR, and TCRdb holds only the in-frame ones, with some missing. This table holds tens of thousands of clones, around 86% found once. Material: peripheral blood. Every receptor here comes from a woman aged 60-75 years with acute or convalescent COVID-19. Each CDR3 is given with its conserved first and last residue. The D gene is left open where the match is weak. Clone size is not always given. Where it is, it says once, few, many or a class for expanded clones.

v_gene,d_gene,j_gene,abundance,CDR3nt,CDR3aa
TRBV6-5,TRBD1,TRBJ1-5,NA,TGTGCCAGCAGCCTGAAGGACAGGCTGCCCCAGCATTTT,CASSLKDRLPQHF
TRBV7-9,TRBD1,TRBJ1-2,NA,TGTGCCAGCAGCTCCCCGGTACAGGGGACTAACTATGGCTACACCTTC,CASSSPVQGTNYGYTF
TRBV5-1,TRBD2,TRBJ2-2,NA,TGCGCCAGCAGCTTGAGTAGCGGGGGTACCGGGGAGCTGTTTTTT,CASSLSSGGTGELFF
TRBV18,NA,TRBJ2-2,NA,TGTGCCAGCTCACCCGACAGTAACACCGGGGAGCTGTTTTTT,CASSPDSNTGELFF
TRBV30,TRBD1,TRBJ2-2,NA,TGTGCCTGGGACAGGGTTAGGAAGAACACCGGGGAGCTGTTTTTT,CAWDRVRKNTGELFF
TRBV12-3/TRBV12-4,TRBD1,TRBJ2-7,NA,TGTGCCAGCAGCGGACAGGGCTCCTACGAGCAGTACTTC,CASSGQGSYEQYF
TRBV27,NA,TRBJ2-7,NA,TGTGCCAGCAGTTTATCGTTCCAGGGGTTCTCCTACGAGCAGTACTTC,CASSLSFQGFSYEQYF
TRBV28,NA,TRBJ1-4,NA,TGTGCCAGCAGTTTGGGAGACCTGGGTGGTGAAAAACTGTTTTTT,CASSLGDLGGEKLFF
TRBV10-3,NA,TRBJ1-5,few,TGTGCCATCAGCAGGGATGAGAGCAATCAGCCCCAGCATTTT,CAISRDESNQPQHF
TRBV7-2,NA,TRBJ1-6,NA,TGTGCCAGCAGCTCACGCGCATATAATTCACCCCTCCACTTT,CASSSRAYNSPLHF
TRBV30,NA,TRBJ1-5,NA,TGTGCCTGGAGTGGCATGAGCAGGGGCAATCAGCCCCAGCATTTT,CAWSGMSRGNQPQHF
TRBV12-5,TRBD1,TRBJ1-1,NA,TGTGCTAGTGGCGCGACAGGGACCGGCACTGAAGCTTTCTTT,CASGATGTGTEAFF
TRBV19,NA,TRBJ1-1,once,TGTGCCAGTAGTCTCCTCTGGGGGGACACTGAAGCTTTCTTT,CASSLLWGDTEAFF
TRBV28,NA,TRBJ2-5,NA,TGTGCCAGCAGAACAGGGATTGGGACCCAGTACTTC,CASRTGIGTQYF
TRBV18,NA,TRBJ1-4,NA,TGTGCCAGCTCACCACGGATAGAGGAAAATGAAAAACTGTTTTTT,CASSPRIEENEKLFF
TRBV2,TRBD1,TRBJ2-3,NA,TGTGCCAGCTTAGCTCGGGACAGGGGCACAGATACGCAGTATTTT,CASLARDRGTDTQYF
TRBV7-8,TRBD1,TRBJ1-2,NA,TGTGCCAGCAGCTTGGGGACAGCGACTTCACTCTATGGCTACACCTTC,CASSLGTATSLYGYTF
TRBV2,TRBD1,TRBJ1-6,NA,TGTGCCTCCGACTGGAGGACAGGGGGTTCTTCACCCCTCCACTTT,CASDWRTGGSSPLHF
TRBV4-1,TRBD1,TRBJ1-5,NA,TGCGCCAGCAGCCAACTACAGGGGTCGACGCAGCCCCAGCATTTT,CASSQLQGSTQPQHF
TRBV3-1/TRBV3-2,NA,TRBJ2-7,once,TGTGCCAGCAGCCGCCCTACGGCAGGGGCCTACGAGCAGTACTTC,CASSRPTAGAYEQYF
TRBV15,TRBD1,TRBJ1-1,NA,TGTGCCACCAGCACCCGGACAGGGGGCGCCAGGTCTGAAGCTTTCTTT,CATSTRTGGARSEAFF
TRBV18,TRBD2,TRBJ2-1,few,TGTGCCAGCTCACCACCGGGACTAGCTGACAATGAGCAGTTCTTC,CASSPPGLADNEQFF
TRBV5-1,NA,TRBJ2-6,NA,TGCGCCAGCAGCCCAGGCCCGGGGAGACCTGGGGCCAACGTCCTGACTTTC,CASSPGPGRPGANVLTF
TRBV6-1,NA,TRBJ1-1,NA,TGTGCCAGCAGTGAGTCCAGGGCGAACACTGAAGCTTTCTTT,CASSESRANTEAFF
TRBV6-5,TRBD1,TRBJ1-4,NA,TGTGCCAGCAGACTGGGCAGGGGGGTTGAAAAACTGTTTTTT,CASRLGRGVEKLFF
TRBV6-5,TRBD1,TRBJ1-3,NA,TGTGCCAGCAGACGGGACAGGGCGGGAACCATATATTTT,CASRRDRAGTIYF
TRBV19,TRBD1,TRBJ2-5,NA,TGTGCCAGTAGTTTGAATCGTGGTTGGTCGACAGGGTCTGTCTCCCAGAGACAAGAGACCCAGTACTTC,CASSLNRGWSTGSVSQRQETQYF
TRBV19,TRBD1,TRBJ1-5,NA,TGTGCCAGTAGTAAGGGACAGGGGAATCAGCCCCAGCATTTT,CASSKGQGNQPQHF
TRBV3-1/TRBV3-2,NA,TRBJ1-1,NA,TGTGCCAGCAGCCAACGGAACACTGAAGCTTTCTTT,CASSQRNTEAFF
TRBV28,TRBD1,TRBJ1-2,NA,TGTGCCACACTGACAGGGGGCTCTATCTATGGCTACACCTTC,CATLTGGSIYGYTF
TRBV4-1,NA,TRBJ1-2,NA,TGCGCCAGCAGCCAAGACTTGTACAAAGTCGCCGGCTACACCTTC,CASSQDLYKVAGYTF
TRBV15,NA,TRBJ1-6,NA,TGTGCCACCAGCAGAGATCGAGGAGGGTCTCGGGTTGATTCACCCCTCCACTTT,CATSRDRGGSRVDSPLHF
TRBV5-6,NA,TRBJ2-5,NA,TGTGCCAGCAGCTACGAGACAGGAACCAAGACCCAGTACTTC,CASSYETGTKTQYF
TRBV23-1,NA,TRBJ1-6,NA,TGCGCCAGCAGTCAATCATCCCGAGGAAGGGGTTCACCCCTCCACTTT,CASSQSSRGRGSPLHF
TRBV6-6,NA,TRBJ1-3,NA,TGTGCCAGCAGTCCGGACACCTCTGGAAACACCATATATTTT,CASSPDTSGNTIYF
TRBV2,NA,TRBJ1-1,NA,TGTGCCAGCAGACAGAACACTGAAGCTTTCTTT,CASRQNTEAFF
TRBV28,NA,TRBJ2-5,NA,TGTGCCAGCAGTTCCCCCGACAGCTACGAAATGGAGACCCAGTACTTC,CASSSPDSYEMETQYF
TRBV28,TRBD1,TRBJ2-2,NA,TGTGCCAGCAGTTTATCTCCTAGACAGGGGGCTAACACCGGGGAGCTGTTTTTT,CASSLSPRQGANTGELFF
TRBV7-2,NA,TRBJ2-2,few,TGTGCCAGCAGCATTCCGACTGGAGTCCTCACCGGGGAGCTGTTTTTT,CASSIPTGVLTGELFF
TRBV30,NA,TRBJ2-7,NA,TGTGCCTGGAGTGTACCGGCAGGCATCACCTACGAGCAGTACTTC,CAWSVPAGITYEQYF
TRBV5-1,TRBD2,TRBJ2-3,once,TGCGCCAGCAGGGCGGCCGCTAGCGGGGGGGCAGATACGCAGTATTTT,CASRAAASGGADTQYF
TRBV19,TRBD2,TRBJ2-7,few,TGTGCCAGTAGTATAATAACAGCGGGAGCTTACGAGCAGTACTTC,CASSIITAGAYEQYF
TRBV19,NA,TRBJ1-5,NA,TGTGCCAGTAGGCCACAGTGGACAAGCAATCAGCCCCAGCATTTT,CASRPQWTSNQPQHF
TRBV24-1,TRBD1,TRBJ1-2,NA,TGTGCCACCAGTGGCGGGACAGGGGATTTGGGCTATGGCTACACCTTC,CATSGGTGDLGYGYTF
TRBV19,NA,TRBJ2-7,NA,TGTGCCAGTAGTATGGGGTGGGGCGATTCCTACGAGCAGTACTTC,CASSMGWGDSYEQYF
TRBV19,NA,TRBJ1-6,NA,TGTGCCAGTAAGGAGAGTTCCGCCAGTTCCCTTAATTCACCCCTCCACTTT,CASKESSASSLNSPLHF
TRBV2,NA,TRBJ2-3,NA,TGTGCCAGCAGTTCCGGGACAGATACGCAGTATTTT,CASSSGTDTQYF
TRBV24-1,TRBD1,TRBJ2-7,NA,TGTGCCACCAGTCCCGGACAGGGGAACTACGAGCAGTACTTC,CATSPGQGNYEQYF
TRBV28,NA,TRBJ1-2,NA,TGTGCCAGCAGTTTATCTGCAGTCTATGGCTACACCTTC,CASSLSAVYGYTF
TRBV29-1,TRBD2,TRBJ2-3,NA,TGCAGCGTTGAAGATCTAGGTAGCGGGGATACGCAGTATTTT,CSVEDLGSGDTQYF
TRBV5-1,NA,TRBJ2-3,NA,TGCGCCAGCAGCCTTGCGGGACGGAGCACAGATACGCAGTATTTT,CASSLAGRSTDTQYF
TRBV19,TRBD2,TRBJ2-3,NA,TGTGCCAGTAGTATGCTGCCCGGGACTAGCGGAACAGATACGCAGTATTTT,CASSMLPGTSGTDTQYF
TRBV6-5,NA,TRBJ2-3,NA,TGTGCCAGCGGGAGTTCAGATACGCAGTATTTT,CASGSSDTQYF
TRBV27,TRBD1,TRBJ1-1,NA,TGTGCCAGCAGTCGTACAGGGGGAAGGACTGAAGCTTTCTTT,CASSRTGGRTEAFF
TRBV5-5,TRBD1,TRBJ1-2,NA,TGTGCCAGCAGCTTTCAGGGGGCGGTTGGCTACACCTTC,CASSFQGAVGYTF
TRBV2,NA,TRBJ2-7,once,TGTGCCAGCAGGGGGCCTTCCTACGAGCAGTACTTC,CASRGPSYEQYF
TRBV5-6,TRBD1,TRBJ1-2,NA,TGTGCCAGCCTCTTGGGGTCGACAGGGTACTATGGCTACACCTTC,CASLLGSTGYYGYTF